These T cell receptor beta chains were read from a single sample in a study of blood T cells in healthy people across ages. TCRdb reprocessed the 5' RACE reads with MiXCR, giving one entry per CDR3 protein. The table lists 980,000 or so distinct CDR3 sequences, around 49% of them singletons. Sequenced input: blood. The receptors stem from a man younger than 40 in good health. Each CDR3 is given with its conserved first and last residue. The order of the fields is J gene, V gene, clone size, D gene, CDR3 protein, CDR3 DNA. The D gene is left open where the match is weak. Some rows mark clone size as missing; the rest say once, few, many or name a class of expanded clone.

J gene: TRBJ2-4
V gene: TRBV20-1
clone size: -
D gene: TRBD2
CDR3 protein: CSASELAGVVKNIQYF
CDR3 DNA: TGCAGTGCTAGCGAACTAGCGGGGGTGGTCAAAAACATTCAGTACTTC

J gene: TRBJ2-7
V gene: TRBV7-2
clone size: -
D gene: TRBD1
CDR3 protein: CASSSGTGRTYEQYF
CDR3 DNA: TGTGCCAGCAGCTCCGGGACAGGGCGGACCTACGAGCAGTACTTC

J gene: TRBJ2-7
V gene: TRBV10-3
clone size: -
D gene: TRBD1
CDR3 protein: CAISEPGQGTYEQYF
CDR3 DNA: TGTGCCATCAGTGAACCGGGACAGGGCACCTACGAGCAGTACTTC

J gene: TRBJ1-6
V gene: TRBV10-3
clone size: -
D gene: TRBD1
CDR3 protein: CAISWGQTYNSPLHF
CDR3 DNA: TGTGCCATCAGCTGGGGACAGACCTATAATTCACCCCTCCACTTT

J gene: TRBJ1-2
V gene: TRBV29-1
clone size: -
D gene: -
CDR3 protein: CSVVEPAGYTF
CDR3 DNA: TGCAGCGTTGTGGAACCGGCGGGCTACACCTTC

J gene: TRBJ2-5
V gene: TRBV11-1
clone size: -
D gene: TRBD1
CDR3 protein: CASSITGGAGETQYF
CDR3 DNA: TGTGCCAGCAGCATCACAGGGGGCGCGGGAGAGACCCAGTACTTC

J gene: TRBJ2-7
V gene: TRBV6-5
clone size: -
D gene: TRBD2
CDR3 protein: CASYTPGLAYEQYF
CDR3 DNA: TGTGCCAGCTATACACCGGGACTAGCCTACGAGCAGTACTTC

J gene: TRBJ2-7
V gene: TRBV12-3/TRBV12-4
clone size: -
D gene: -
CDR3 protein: CASSLAATGRGGAQYF
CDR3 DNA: TGTGCCAGCAGTTTAGCGGCTACAGGGCGTGGGGGGGCCCAGTACTTC

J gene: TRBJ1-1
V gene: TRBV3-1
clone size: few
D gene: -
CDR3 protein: CASSQGDTEAFF
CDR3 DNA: TGTGCCAGCAGCCAGGGGGACACTGAAGCTTTCTTT

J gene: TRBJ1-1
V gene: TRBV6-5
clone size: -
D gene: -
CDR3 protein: CASSYSGGATEAFF
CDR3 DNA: TGTGCCAGCAGTTACTCGGGGGGGGCCACTGAAGCTTTCTTT

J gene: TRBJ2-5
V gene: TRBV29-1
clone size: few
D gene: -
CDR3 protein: CSVEDGQEERETQYF
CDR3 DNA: TGCAGCGTTGAAGACGGGCAGGAGGAGAGGGAGACCCAGTACTTC

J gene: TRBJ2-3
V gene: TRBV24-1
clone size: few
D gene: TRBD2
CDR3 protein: CATSAGGAANTQYF
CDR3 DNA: TGTGCCACCAGTGCGGGGGGGGCCGCTAATACGCAGTATTTT

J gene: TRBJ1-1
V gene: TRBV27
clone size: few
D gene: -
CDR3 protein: CASSLRVPIGTEAFF
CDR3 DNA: TGTGCCAGCAGTTTAAGGGTGCCGATTGGGACTGAAGCTTTCTTT

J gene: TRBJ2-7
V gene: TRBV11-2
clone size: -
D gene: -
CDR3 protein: CASSYGTHEQYF
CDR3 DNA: TGTGCCAGCAGCTACGGCACCCATGAGCAGTACTTC

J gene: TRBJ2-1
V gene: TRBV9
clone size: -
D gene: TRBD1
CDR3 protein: CASSVEGQGVRQFF
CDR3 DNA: TGTGCCAGCAGCGTAGAGGGACAGGGAGTAAGGCAGTTCTTC

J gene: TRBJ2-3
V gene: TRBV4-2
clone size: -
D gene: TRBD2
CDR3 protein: CASSQDELAGAGTDTQYF
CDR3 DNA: TGTGCCAGCAGCCAAGATGAACTAGCGGGAGCAGGGACAGATACGCAGTATTTT

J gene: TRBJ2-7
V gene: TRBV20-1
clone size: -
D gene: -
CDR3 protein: CSASREIYNEQYF
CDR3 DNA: TGCAGTGCTAGTCGGGAGATTTACAATGAGCAGTACTTC

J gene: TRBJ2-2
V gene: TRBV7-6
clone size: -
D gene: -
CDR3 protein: CASSPRDVNTGELFF
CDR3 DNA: TGTGCCAGCAGCCCACGAGACGTGAACACCGGGGAGCTGTTTTTT

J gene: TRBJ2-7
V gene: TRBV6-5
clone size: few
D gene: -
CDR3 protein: CASSYSKRPSYEQYF
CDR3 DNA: TGTGCCAGCAGTTACTCGAAAAGACCCTCCTACGAGCAGTACTTC

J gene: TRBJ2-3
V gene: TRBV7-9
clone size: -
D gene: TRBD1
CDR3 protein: CASSSGQGGPDTQYF
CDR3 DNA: TGTGCCAGCAGCTCCGGACAGGGTGGGCCAGATACGCAGTATTTT

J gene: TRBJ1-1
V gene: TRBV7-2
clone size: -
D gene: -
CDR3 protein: CASKRGEDTEAFF
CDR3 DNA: TGTGCCAGCAAAAGGGGCGAGGACACTGAAGCTTTCTTT

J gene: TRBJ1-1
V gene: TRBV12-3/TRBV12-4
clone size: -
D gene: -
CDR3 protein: CASSMRSRLGASEAFF
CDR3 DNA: TGTGCCAGCAGTATGAGGAGCCGCCTGGGGGCCAGTGAAGCTTTCTTT

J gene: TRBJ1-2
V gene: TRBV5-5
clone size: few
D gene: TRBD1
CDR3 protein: CASNLGDRAGYTF
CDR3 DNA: TGTGCCAGCAACTTGGGAGACAGGGCTGGCTACACCTTC

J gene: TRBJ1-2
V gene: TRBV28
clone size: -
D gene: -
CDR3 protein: CASSPNSGTYGWGNGYTF
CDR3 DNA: TGTGCCAGCAGTCCGAACTCCGGGACGTACGGGTGGGGGAATGGCTACACCTTC

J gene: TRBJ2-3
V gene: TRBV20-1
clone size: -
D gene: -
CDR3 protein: CSAENAASTDTQYF
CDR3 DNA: TGCAGTGCCGAGAACGCGGCCAGCACAGATACGCAGTATTTT

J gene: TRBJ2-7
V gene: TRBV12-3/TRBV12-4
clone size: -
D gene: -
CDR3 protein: CASSFQSGSYEQYF
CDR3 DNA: TGTGCCAGCAGTTTTCAGTCAGGCTCCTACGAGCAGTACTTC

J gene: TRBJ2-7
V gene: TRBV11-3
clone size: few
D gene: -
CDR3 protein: CASSLSGQGGYEQYF
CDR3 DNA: TGTGCCAGCAGCTTGTCCGGACAGGGAGGGTACGAGCAGTACTTC

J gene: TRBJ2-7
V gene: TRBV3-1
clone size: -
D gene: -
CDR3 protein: CASSQTSREQYF
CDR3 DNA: TGTGCCAGCAGCCAAACCTCCCGCGAGCAGTACTTC

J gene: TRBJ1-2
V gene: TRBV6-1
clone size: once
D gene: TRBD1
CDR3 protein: CASSEADTTGHGYTF
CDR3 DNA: TGTGCCAGCAGTGAAGCGGACACGACAGGGCATGGCTACACCTTC

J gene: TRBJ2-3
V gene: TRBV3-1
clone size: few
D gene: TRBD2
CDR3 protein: CASSREQTSGFGTDTQYF
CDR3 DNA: TGTGCCAGCAGCCGCGAGCAGACTAGCGGGTTCGGCACAGATACGCAGTATTTT

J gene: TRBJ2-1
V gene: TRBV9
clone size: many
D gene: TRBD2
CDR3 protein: CASSVDSGGYNEQFF
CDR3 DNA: TGTGCCAGCAGCGTAGATAGCGGGGGGTACAATGAGCAGTTCTTC